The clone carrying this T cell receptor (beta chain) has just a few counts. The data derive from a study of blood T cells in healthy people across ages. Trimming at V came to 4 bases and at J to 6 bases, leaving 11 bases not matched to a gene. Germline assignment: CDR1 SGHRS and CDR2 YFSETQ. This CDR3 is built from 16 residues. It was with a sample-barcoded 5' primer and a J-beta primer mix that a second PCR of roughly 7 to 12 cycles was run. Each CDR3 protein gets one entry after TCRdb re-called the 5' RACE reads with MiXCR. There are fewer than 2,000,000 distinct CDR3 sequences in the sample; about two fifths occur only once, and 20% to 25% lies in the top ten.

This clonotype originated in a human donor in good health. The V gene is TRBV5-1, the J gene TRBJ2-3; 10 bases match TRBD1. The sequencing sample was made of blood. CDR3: CASSPGQGFRSDTQYF. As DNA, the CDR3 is TGCGCCAGCAGCCCGGGACAGGGGTTTCGGTCGGATACGCAGTATTTT.